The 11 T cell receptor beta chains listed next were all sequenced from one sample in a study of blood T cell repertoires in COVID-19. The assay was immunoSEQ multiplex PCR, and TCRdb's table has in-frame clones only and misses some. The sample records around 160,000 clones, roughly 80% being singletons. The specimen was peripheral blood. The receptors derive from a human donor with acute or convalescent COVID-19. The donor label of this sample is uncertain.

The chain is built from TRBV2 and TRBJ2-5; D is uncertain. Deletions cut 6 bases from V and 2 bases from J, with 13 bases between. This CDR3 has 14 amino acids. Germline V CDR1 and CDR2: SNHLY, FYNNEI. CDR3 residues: CASRIQNSQETQYF. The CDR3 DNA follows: TGTGCCAGCAGAATACAGAATTCTCAAGAGACCCAGTACTTC. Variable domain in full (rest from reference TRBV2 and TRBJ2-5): EPEVTQTPSHQVTQMGQEVILRCVPISNHLYFYWYRQILGQKVEFLVSFYNNEISEKSEIFDDQFSVERPDGSNFTLKIRSTKLEDSAMYFCASRIQNSQETQYFGPGTRLLVL.

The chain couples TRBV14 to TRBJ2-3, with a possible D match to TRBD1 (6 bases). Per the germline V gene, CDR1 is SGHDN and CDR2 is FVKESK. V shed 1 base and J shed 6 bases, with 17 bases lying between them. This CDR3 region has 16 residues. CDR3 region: CASSQARGGRADTQYF. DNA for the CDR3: TGTGCCAGCAGCCAAGCACGTGGGGGCCGCGCTGATACGCAGTATTTT.

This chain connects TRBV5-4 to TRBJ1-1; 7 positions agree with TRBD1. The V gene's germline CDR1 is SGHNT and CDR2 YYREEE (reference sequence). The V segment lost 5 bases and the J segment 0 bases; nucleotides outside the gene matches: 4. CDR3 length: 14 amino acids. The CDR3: CASRTGTLNTEAFF. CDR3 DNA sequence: TGTGCCAGCAGGACAGGGACTTTGAACACTGAAGCTTTCTTT.

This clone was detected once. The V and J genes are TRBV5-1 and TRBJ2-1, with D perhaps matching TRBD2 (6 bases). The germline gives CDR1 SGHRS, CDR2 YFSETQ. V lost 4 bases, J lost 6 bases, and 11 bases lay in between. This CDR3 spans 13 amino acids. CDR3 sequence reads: CASSMGLLNEQFF. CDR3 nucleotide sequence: TGCGCCAGCAGCATGGGACTCCTCAATGAGCAGTTCTTC. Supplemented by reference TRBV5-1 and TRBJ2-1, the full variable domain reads KAGVTQTPRYLIKTRGQQVTLSCSPISGHRSVSWYQQTPGQGLQFLFEYFSETQRNKGNFPGRFSGRQFSNSRSEMNVSTLELGDSALYLCASSMGLLNEQFFGPGTRLTVL.

The CDR3 DNA reads as TGTGCCAGTGGGATCAATGGGGCCAATCAGCCCCAGCATTTT. Translating gives CASGINGANQPQHF. The rearrangement joins TRBV19 to TRBJ1-5, with a tentative D call TRBD1 (5 bases). Trimming left V 8 bases short and J 3 bases short, with 14 bases between. The V gene's germline CDR1 is LNHDA and CDR2 SQIVND (reference sequence). This CDR3 is built from 14 residues.

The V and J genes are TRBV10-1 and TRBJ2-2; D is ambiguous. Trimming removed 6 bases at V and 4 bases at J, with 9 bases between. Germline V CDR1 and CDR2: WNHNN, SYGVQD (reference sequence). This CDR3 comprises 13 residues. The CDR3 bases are TGCGCCAGCAGAGATACAGTCACCGGGGAGCTGTTTTTT. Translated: CASRDTVTGELFF.

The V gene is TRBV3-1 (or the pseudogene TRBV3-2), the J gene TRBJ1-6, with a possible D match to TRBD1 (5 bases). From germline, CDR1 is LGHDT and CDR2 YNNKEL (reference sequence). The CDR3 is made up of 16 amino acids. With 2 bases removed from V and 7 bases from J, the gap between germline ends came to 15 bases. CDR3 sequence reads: CASSQSGAMGNSPLHF. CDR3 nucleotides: TGTGCCAGCAGCCAAAGCGGGGCCATGGGAAATTCACCCCTCCACTTT.

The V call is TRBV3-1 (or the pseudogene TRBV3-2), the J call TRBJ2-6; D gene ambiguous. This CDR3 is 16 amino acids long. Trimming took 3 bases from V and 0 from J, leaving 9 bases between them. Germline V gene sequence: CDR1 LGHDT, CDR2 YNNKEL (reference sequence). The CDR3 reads CASSHLIDSGANVLTF. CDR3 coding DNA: TGTGCCAGCAGCCACCTTATAGACTCTGGGGCCAACGTCCTGACTTTC.

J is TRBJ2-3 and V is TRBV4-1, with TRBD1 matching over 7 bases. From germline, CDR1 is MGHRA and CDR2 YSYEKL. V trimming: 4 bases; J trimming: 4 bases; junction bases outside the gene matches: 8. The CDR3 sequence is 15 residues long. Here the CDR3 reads CASSPWTGRADTQYF. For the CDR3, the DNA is TGCGCCAGCAGCCCATGGACAGGCAGGGCAGATACGCAGTATTTT.

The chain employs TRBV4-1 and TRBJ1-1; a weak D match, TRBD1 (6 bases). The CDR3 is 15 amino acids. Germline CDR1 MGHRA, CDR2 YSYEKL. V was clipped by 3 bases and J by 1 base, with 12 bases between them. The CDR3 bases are TGCGCCAGCAGCCAGTATACAGGGCCGAACACTGAAGCTTTCTTT. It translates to CASSQYTGPNTEAFF.

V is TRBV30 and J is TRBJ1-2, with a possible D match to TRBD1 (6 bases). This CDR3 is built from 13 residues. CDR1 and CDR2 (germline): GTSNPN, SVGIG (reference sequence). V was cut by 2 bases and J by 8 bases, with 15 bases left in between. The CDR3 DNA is TGTGCCTGGAGTTCCCAGGGGCTGGGGGGCTACACCTTC. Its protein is CAWSSQGLGGYTF.